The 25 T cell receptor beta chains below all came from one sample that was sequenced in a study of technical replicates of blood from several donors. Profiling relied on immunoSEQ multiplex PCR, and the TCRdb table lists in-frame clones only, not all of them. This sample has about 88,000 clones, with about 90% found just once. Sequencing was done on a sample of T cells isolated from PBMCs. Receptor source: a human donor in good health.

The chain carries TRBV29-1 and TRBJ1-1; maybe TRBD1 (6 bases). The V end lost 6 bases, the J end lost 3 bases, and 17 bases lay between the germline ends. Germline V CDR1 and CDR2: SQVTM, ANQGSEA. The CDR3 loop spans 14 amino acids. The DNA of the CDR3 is TGCAGCGTCCAGAGGGGGAGAGGAGACACTGAAGCTTTCTTT. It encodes CSVQRGRGDTEAFF. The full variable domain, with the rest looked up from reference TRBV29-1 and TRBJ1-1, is SAVISQKPSRDICQRGTSLTIQCQVDSQVTMMFWYRQQPGQSLTLIATANQGSEATYESGFVIDKFPISRPNLTFSTLTVSNMSPEDSSIYLCSVQRGRGDTEAFFGQGTRLTVV.

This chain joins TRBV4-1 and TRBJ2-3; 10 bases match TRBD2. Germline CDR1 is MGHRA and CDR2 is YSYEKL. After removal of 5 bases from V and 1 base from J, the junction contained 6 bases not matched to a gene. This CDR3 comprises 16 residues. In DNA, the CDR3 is TGCGCCAGCAGCTTCGGGGGGACTAGCGGCACAGATACGCAGTATTTT. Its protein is CASSFGGTSGTDTQYF.

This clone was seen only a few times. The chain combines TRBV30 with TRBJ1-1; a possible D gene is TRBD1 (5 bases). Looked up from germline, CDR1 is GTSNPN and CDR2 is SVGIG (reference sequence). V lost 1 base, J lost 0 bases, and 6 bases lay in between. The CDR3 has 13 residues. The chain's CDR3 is CAWSGQMNTEAFF. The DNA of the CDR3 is TGTGCCTGGAGTGGACAGATGAACACTGAAGCTTTCTTT.

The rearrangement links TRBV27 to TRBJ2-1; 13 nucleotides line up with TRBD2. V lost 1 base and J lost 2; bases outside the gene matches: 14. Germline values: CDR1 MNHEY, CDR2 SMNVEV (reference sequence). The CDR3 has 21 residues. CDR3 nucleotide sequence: TGTGCCAGCAGTTTATTGGGACTAGCGGGATTCACCGAATCCACCTACAATGAGCAGTTCTTC. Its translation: CASSLLGLAGFTESTYNEQFF.

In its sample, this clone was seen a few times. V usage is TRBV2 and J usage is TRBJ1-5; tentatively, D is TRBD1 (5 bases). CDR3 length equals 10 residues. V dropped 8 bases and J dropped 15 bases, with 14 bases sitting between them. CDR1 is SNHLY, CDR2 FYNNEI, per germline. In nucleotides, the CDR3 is TGTGCCAGCGGGAGGGGAGGATCGCATTTT. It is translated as CASGRGGSHF.

CDR3 amino acids: CASSGGQGYGYTF. The CDR3 DNA follows: TGTGCCAGCAGTGGAGGACAGGGCTATGGCTACACCTTC. The chain links TRBV25-1 to TRBJ1-2; 8 nucleotides align to TRBD1. Germline lookup yields CDR1 MGHDK and CDR2 SYGVNS. V was clipped by 4 bases and J by 4 bases; unmatched bases: 2. There are 13 residues in the CDR3.

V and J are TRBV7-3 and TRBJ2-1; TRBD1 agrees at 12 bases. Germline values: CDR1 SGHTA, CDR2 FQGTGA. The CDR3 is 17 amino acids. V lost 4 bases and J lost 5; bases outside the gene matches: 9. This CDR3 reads CASSSGLGTGGHNEQFF. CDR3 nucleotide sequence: TGTGCCAGCAGCTCCGGGTTGGGGACAGGGGGCCACAATGAGCAGTTCTTC.

The CDR3 is CASRMEGSSYEQYF. CDR3 in DNA: TGTGCCAGCAGAATGGAGGGCAGTTCCTACGAGCAGTACTTC. This chain connects TRBV11-2 to TRBJ2-7; D perhaps matches TRBD2 (6 bases). The CDR3 consists of 14 residues. Germline assignment: CDR1 SGHAT and CDR2 FQNNGV. Trimming took 6 bases from V and 1 from J, leaving 13 bases between them.

CDR3 DNA: TGTGCCAGCAGCGTAGCAGGGGCCGAAGCTTTCTTT. Translated: CASSVAGAEAFF. J is TRBJ1-1 and V is TRBV9; the D gene is possibly TRBD1 (6 bases). Germline V CDR1 and CDR2: SGDLS, YYNGEE. The CDR3 is made up of 12 amino acids. Between the trimmed V and J ends, which lost 0 bases and 8 bases, there was a span of 8 bases.

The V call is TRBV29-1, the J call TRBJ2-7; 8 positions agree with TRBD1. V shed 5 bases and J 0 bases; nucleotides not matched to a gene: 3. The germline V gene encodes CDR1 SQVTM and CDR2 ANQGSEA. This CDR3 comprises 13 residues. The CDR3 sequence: CSVSTGDSYEQYF. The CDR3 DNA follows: TGCAGCGTTTCGACAGGGGACTCCTACGAGCAGTACTTC.

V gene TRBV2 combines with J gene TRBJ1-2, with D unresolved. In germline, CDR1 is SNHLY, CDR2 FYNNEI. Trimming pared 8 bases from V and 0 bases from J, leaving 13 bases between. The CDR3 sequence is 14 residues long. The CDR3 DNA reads TGTGCCAGCGTTCCCGCACAGTCTAACTATGGCTACACCTTC. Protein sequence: CASVPAQSNYGYTF.

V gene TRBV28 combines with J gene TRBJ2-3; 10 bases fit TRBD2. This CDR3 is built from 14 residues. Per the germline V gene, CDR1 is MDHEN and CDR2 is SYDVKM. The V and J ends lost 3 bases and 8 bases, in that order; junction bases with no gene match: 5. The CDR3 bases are TGTGCCAGCAGTTTTTTTACTAGCGGGGCTACGCAGTATTTT. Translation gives CASSFFTSGATQYF.

The CDR3 DNA is TGTGCCAGCAGTGAATCTGGGGCAGTCCGAAACACCATATATTTT. Its translation is CASSESGAVRNTIYF. The rearrangement joins TRBV6-1 to TRBJ1-3; D is possibly TRBD1 (5 bases). V was cut by 2 bases and J by 5 bases, with 13 bases left in between. CDR3 size: 15 residues. Germline V lookup: CDR1 MNHNS, CDR2 SASEGT.

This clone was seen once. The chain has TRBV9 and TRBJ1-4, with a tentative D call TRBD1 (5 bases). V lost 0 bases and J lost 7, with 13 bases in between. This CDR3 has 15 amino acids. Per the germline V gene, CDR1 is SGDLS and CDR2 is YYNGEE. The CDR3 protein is CASSVAGFSGEKLFF. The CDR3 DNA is TGTGCCAGCAGCGTAGCAGGGTTTTCGGGTGAAAAACTGTTTTTT.

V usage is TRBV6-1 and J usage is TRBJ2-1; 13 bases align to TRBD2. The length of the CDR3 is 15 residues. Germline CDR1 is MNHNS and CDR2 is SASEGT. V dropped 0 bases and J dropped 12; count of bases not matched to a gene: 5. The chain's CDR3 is CASSEARTSGSGQFF. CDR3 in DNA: TGTGCCAGCAGTGAAGCGAGGACTAGCGGGAGTGGGCAGTTCTTC.

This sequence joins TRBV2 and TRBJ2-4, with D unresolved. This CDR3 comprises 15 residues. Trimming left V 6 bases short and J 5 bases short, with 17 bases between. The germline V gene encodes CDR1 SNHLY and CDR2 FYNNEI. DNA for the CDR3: TGTGCCAGCAGAATCACCCACTCAGAGGAAAACATTCAGTACTTC. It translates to CASRITHSEENIQYF.

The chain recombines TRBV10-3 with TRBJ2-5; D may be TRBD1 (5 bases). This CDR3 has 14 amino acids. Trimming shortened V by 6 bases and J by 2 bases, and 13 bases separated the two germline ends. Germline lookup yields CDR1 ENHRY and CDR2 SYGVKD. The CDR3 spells CAIRSGQGQETQYF. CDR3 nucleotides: TGTGCCATCAGGTCTGGCCAGGGACAAGAGACCCAGTACTTC.

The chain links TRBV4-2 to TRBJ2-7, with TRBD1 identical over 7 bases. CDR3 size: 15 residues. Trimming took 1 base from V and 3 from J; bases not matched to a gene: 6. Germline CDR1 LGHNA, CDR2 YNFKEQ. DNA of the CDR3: TGTGCCAGCAGCCAAGCCCGGGACAGTCACTACGAGCAGTACTTC. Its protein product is CASSQARDSHYEQYF.

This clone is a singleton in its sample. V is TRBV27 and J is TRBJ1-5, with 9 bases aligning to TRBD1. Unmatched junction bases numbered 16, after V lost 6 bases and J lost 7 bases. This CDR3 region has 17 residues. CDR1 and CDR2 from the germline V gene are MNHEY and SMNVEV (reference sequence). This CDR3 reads CASRKTGGPVVRQPQHF. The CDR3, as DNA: TGTGCCAGCAGGAAAACAGGGGGCCCCGTGGTTCGGCAGCCCCAGCATTTT.

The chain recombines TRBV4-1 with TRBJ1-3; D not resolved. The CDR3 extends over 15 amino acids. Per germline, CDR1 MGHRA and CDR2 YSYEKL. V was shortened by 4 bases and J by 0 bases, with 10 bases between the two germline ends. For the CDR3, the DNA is TGCGCCAGCAGCCCTCTGGCAGTCTCTGGAAACACCATATATTTT. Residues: CASSPLAVSGNTIYF.

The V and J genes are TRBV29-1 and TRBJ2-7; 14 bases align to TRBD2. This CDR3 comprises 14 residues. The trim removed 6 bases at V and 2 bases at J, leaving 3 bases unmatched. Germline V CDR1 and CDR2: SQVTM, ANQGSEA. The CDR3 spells CSVRTSGGTYEQYF. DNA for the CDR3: TGCAGCGTCAGGACTAGCGGGGGGACCTACGAGCAGTACTTC.

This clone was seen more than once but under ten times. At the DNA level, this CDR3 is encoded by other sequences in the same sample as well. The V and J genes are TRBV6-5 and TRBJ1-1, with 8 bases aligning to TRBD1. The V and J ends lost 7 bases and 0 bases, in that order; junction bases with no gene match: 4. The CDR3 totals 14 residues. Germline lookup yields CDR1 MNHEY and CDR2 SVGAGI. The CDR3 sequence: CASNRGRMNTEAFF. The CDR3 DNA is TGTGCCAGCAACAGGGGGAGGATGAACACTGAAGCTTTCTTT.

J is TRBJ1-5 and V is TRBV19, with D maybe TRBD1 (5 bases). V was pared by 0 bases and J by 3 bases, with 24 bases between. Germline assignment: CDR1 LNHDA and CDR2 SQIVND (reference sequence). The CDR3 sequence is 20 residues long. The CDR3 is CASSIDPPGGKGDFNQPQHF. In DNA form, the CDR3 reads TGTGCCAGTAGTATAGATCCCCCTGGAGGGAAAGGGGACTTCAATCAGCCCCAGCATTTT.

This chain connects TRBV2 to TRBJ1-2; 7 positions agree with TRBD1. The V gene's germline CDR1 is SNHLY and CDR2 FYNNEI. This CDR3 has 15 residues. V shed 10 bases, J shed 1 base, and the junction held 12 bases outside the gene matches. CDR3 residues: CAIPRERQGNYGYTF. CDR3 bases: TGTGCCATTCCCAGGGAGAGACAGGGTAACTATGGCTACACCTTC.

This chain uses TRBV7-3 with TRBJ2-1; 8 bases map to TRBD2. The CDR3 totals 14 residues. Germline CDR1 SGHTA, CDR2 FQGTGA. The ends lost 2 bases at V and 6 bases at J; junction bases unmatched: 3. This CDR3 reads CASSLAGGINEQFF. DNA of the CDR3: TGTGCCAGCAGCTTAGCGGGGGGTATCAATGAGCAGTTCTTC.